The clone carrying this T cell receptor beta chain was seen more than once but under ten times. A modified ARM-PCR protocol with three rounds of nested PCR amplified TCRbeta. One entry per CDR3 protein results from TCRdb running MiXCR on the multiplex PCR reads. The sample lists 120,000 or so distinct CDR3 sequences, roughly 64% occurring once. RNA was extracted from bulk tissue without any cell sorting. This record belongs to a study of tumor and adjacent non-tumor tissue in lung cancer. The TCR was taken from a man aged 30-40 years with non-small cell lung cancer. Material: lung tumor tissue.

The CDR3 sequence is CASSHPPHNAGGQDTQYF. DNA for the CDR3: TGTGCCAGCAGCCATCCCCCCCACAACGCCGGGGGCCAAGATACGCAGTATTTT. This sequence joins TRBV7-9 and TRBJ2-3; D may correspond to TRBD1 or TRBD2 (6 bases each). V lost 5 bases and J lost 5, with 26 bases in between. CDR3 size: 18 residues. Germline V CDR1 and CDR2: SEHNR, FQNEAQ (reference sequence). Combining the CDR3 with reference TRBV7-9 and TRBJ2-3 gives the whole variable domain DTGVSQNPRHKITKRGQNVTFRCDPISEHNRLYWYRQTLGQGPEFLTYFQNEAQLEKSRLLSDRFSAERPKGSFSTLEIQRTEQGDSAMYLCASSHPPHNAGGQDTQYFGPGTRLTVL.